The source of this T cell receptor beta chain is a study of tumor and adjacent non-tumor tissue in lung cancer. Points from the study as a whole: Compared with tumor, normal lung showed significantly lower TCR diversity. Tumor repertoires had a smaller top 100 clone share than normal lung.

CDR3 length: 18 residues. Germline V gene data show CDR1 as MGHRA and CDR2 as YSYEKL. A modified ARM-PCR protocol with three rounds of nested PCR amplified TCRbeta. TCRdb used MiXCR to reprocess the multiplex PCR reads, holding one entry per CDR3 protein. The sample holds over 130,000 distinct CDR3 sequences; around 61% are singletons and the top ten take roughly 20%. RNA was extracted from bulk tissue without any cell sorting. Newly diagnosed lung cancer patients had thoracic surgery in China, August–late 2014, without prior chemotherapy. This clonotype occurred once. Its antigen is still unknown. At one boundary the junction diverges from the germline segment, which might be a read error.

The sample comprised lung tumor tissue. The J gene is TRBJ2-2, the V gene TRBV4-1; 8 nucleotides line up with TRBD2. This clonotype was obtained from a man in his 60s with small cell lung cancer. CDR3 nucleotide sequence: TGCGCCAACAGCCAATATTGGGGTAGCGGGGCCAACACCGGGGAGCTGTTTTTT. The encoded protein is CANSQYWGSGANTGELFF.